This TCR beta chain was sequenced in a study of blood T cell repertoires in COVID-19. In the study overall: The United States, Italy and Spain supplied acute and convalescent COVID-19 samples. PBMCs, B-cell-depleted T cells, or T cells were the source of the cDNA or gDNA that made up the material.

The CDR3 is 14 residues long. Germline assignment: CDR1 LNHDA and CDR2 SQIVND (reference sequence). The V segment lost 5 bases and the J segment 4 bases; nucleotides outside the gene matches: 4. Methods used by the authors: Reference gene primer amplification in the assay estimated nucleated cell counts. Measured with immunoSEQ multiplex PCR; TCRdb has only the in-frame clones, and not every one. V, J and clone size are those of that table, while D and trimming were read from the DNA. The table records approximately 210,000 clones, 84% of them present only once. What was sequenced was peripheral blood. V usage is TRBV19 and J usage is TRBJ2-5; 10 positions match TRBD2. The receptor was derived from a human donor in a cohort sampled during active COVID-19. The CDR3 sequence is CASSGLAGVETQYF. The CDR3 bases are TGTGCCAGTAGTGGGCTAGCGGGAGTAGAGACCCAGTACTTC.